The entry below describes one T cell receptor beta chain. This clonotype was counted ten times or more. Its antigen is unknown. No much larger clone is present one base from it, and per-base qualities are unavailable. For repertoire sequencing, TCR beta CDR3 regions were amplified from RNA transcripts. The first round was an RT-PCR using HTBI primers with the Qiagen OneStep RT-PCR kit, and this first round was followed by a second-round multiplex PCR, then size selection and purification. Sequencing of the libraries was carried out on an Illumina HiSeq2000 in paired-end mode with 100 bp reads. Per the original workflow: Reads were processed with SOAPnuke, discarding reads with adapters, uncalled bases, mean Phred below 15, or no exact constant-primer or identifier match. COPE v1.2.5 was used to merge high-quality paired reads. Clonotypes were defined as unique nucleotide sequences and were aligned to IMGT TRB V, D and J references using MiTCR v1.1. The analysis was limited to V-J combinations with a frequency above 0.0001, which together covered more than 98% of repertoires. For each V-J combination, a TCR clonal expansion and chaos score was defined as the ratio of F50 clonal expansion to chaos observed in the TCRdist matrix. Welch's t-statistics and random forest were used to reduce the features to about 12 V-J combinations, which were then used as input to a naive Bayes classifier. The similarity between thyroid and blood repertoires was quantified using the Morisita-Horn index. The public reads were quality trimmed at Q25 with fastp and then assembled into clones with MiXCR by TCRdb, keeping productive beta chains. When rows share a CDR3 protein, they turn into one entry using the most common DNA and genes. V and J calls and clone size were set by TCRdb, not the authors. This sample lists some 520,000 distinct CDR3 sequences; 14% were detected once. 9.5% to 10% of the sample rests with the top ten.

The sample originates from a study of Graves' ophthalmopathy and Graves' hyperthyroidism (dated by TCRdb to 2016 to 2019). With regard to the full study: Peripheral blood samples were taken at the time of initial diagnosis, before any treatment was given. The independent validation cohort included approximately 19 hyperthyroidism patients plus 17 patients who later progressed from hyperthyroidism to ophthalmopathy. In a handful of hyperthyroidism patients, the T-cell repertoire of thyroid tissue was compared with the T-cell repertoire of blood. The study used TCR beta repertoire signatures to distinguish Graves' ophthalmopathy from Graves' hyperthyroidism and to predict progression to ophthalmopathy. Once sampling was done, hyperthyroidism patients were given methimazole at a starting dose of 30 mg daily, while ophthalmopathy patients were given high-dose intravenous methylprednisolone. In total, approximately 140 blood samples were TCR-sequenced: 43 ophthalmopathy, 75 hyperthyroidism and roughly 17 hyperthyroidism-to-ophthalmopathy patients. The 85 to 100 discovery patients were divided at random into training and test sets in a 7:3 ratio. To explore V-J signatures that distinguish ophthalmopathy from hyperthyroidism, a discovery set of roughly 98 patients was enrolled, made up of 43 with ophthalmopathy and fewer than 60 with stable hyperthyroidism.

Patients with ophthalmopathy had moderately to severely active disease, with a Clinical Activity Score of 3 or more, a NOSPECS grade of 4 or more, and a disease duration of less than 3 months. Patients with other autoimmune diseases, uncontrolled infections, pregnancy or lactation were excluded. Diagnosis was based on clinical symptoms, serum thyroxine, TRAb, thyroid ultrasound and orbital computed tomography. Using Ficoll-Paque density gradient centrifugation, PBMCs were isolated from less than 13 ml of fresh peripheral blood. Trizol reagent was used to extract the total RNA, and its quality was then checked on an Agilent 2100 Bioanalyzer. Study-wide conclusions, independent of this receptor: No statistical method was used to set the sample size in advance, and the investigators knew which group each participant was assigned to. Among expanded thyroid clonotypes with frequency above 0.001, most also showed up in blood, which suggests that blood repertoires may reflect the thyroid immune response. In cross-validation, the 13-signature model distinguished ophthalmopathy from stable hyperthyroidism with approximately 88% sensitivity and nearly 82% specificity, and in the test set the corresponding values were approximately 80% and 75%. In validation, the model predicted ophthalmopathy progression with roughly 68% sensitivity and 72.22% specificity; fewer than 15 predicted patients were CT-confirmed with GO in a median of 6.5 months.

The sequenced sample consisted of blood. This TCR was recovered from a woman aged 25 to 39 with Graves' ophthalmopathy. Donor details come from another sample of the same person, matched by shared clones.

The CDR3 protein is CASSTGTVYTF. The bases are TGTGCCAGCTCAACTGGGACGGTATACACCTTC. The chain joins TRBV18 to TRBJ1-2, with TRBD1 as a weak D call on 5 bases. CDR1 and CDR2, looked up from the germline V gene, are KGHSH and LQKENI. V and J are truncated by 5 bases and 11 bases respectively, leaving an intervening sequence of 12 bases. The CDR3 holds 11 amino acids from the cysteine to the phenylalanine. The entry retains the CDR3 DNA only, 33 bases that are in frame from base 1. Joined to the reference TRBV18 and TRBJ1-2 proteins, this CDR3 gives the full variable domain: NAGVMQNPRHLVRRRGQEARLRCSPMKGHSHVYWYRQLPEEGLKFMVYLQKENIIDESGMPKERFSAEFPKEGPSILRIQQVVRGDSAAYFCASSTGTVYTFGSGTRLTVV.